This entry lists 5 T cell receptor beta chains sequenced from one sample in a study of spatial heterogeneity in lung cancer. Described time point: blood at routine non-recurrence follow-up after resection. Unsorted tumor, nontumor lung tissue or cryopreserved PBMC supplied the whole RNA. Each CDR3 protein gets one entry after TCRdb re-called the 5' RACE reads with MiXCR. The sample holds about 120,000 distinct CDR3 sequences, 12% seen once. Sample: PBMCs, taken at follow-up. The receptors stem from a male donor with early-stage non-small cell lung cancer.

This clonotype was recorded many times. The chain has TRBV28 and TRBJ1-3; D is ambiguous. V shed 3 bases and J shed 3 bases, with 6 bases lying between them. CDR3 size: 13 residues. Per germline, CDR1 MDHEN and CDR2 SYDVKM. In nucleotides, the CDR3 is TGTGCCAGCAGTTTGGGAGGTGGAAACACCATATATTTT. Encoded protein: CASSLGGGNTIYF.

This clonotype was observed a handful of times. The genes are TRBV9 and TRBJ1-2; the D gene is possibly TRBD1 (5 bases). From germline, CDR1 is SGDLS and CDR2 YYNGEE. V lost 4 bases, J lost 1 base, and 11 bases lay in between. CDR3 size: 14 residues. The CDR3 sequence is CASSRGGLNYGYTF. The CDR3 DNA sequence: TGTGCCAGCAGCAGGGGAGGGCTTAACTATGGCTACACCTTC.

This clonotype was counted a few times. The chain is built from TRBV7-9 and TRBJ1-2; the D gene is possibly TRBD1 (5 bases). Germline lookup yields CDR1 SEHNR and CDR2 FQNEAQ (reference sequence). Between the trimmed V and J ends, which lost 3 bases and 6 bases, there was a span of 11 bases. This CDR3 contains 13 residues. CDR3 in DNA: TGTGCCAGCAGCTTTGATTCGGGGGATGGCTACACCTTC. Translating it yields CASSFDSGDGYTF. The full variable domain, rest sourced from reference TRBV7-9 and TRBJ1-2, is DTGVSQNPRHKITKRGQNVTFRCDPISEHNRLYWYRQTLGQGPEFLTYFQNEAQLEKSRLLSDRFSAERPKGSFSTLEIQRTEQGDSAMYLCASSFDSGDGYTFGSGTRLTVV.

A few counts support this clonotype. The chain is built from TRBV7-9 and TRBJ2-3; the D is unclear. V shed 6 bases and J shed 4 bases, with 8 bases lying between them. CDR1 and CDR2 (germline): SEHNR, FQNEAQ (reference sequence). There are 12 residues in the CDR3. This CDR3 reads CASSPLSDTQYF. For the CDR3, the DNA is TGTGCCAGCAGTCCCCTTTCAGATACGCAGTATTTT. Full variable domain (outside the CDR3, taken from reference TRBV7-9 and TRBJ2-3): DTGVSQNPRHKITKRGQNVTFRCDPISEHNRLYWYRQTLGQGPEFLTYFQNEAQLEKSRLLSDRFSAERPKGSFSTLEIQRTEQGDSAMYLCASSPLSDTQYFGPGTRLTVL.

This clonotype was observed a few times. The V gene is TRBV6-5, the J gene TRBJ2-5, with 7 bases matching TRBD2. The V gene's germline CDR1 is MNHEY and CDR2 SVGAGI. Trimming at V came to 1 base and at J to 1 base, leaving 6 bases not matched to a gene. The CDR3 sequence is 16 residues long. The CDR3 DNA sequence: TGTGCCAGCAGTTACTTTGGCGGGAGAGCCCAAGAGACCCAGTACTTC. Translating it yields CASSYFGGRAQETQYF.